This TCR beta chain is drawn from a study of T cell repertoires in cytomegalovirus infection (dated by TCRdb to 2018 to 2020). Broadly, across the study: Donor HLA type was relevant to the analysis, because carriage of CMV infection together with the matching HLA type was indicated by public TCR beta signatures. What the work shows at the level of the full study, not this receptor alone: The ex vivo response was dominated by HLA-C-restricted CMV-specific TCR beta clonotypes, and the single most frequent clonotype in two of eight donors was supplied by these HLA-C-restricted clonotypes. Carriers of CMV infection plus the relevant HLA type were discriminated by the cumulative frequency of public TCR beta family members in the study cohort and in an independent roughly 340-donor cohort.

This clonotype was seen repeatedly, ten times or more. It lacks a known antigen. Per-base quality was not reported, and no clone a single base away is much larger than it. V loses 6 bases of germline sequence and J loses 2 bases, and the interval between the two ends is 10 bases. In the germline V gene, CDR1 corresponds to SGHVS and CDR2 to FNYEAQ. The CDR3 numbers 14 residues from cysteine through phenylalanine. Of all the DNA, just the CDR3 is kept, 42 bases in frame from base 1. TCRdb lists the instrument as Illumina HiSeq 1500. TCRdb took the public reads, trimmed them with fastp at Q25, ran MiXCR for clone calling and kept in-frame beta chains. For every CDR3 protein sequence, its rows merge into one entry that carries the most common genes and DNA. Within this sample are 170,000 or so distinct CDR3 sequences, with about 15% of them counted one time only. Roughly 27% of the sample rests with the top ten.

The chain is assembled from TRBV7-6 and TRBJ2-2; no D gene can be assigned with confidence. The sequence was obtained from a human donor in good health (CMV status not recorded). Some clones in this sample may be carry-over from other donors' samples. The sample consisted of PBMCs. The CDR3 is CASREDGNTGELFF. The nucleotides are TGTGCCAGCAGAGAGGATGGCAACACCGGGGAGCTGTTTTTT.